The text below deals with one T cell receptor (beta chain). The record originates from a study of blood T cell repertoires in COVID-19. Sequencing used immunoSEQ multiplex PCR; TCRdb keeps in-frame clones, though not all of them. The table lists approximately 50,000 clones, around four fifths of them singletons. This clonotype was sampled from a human donor in a cohort sampled during active COVID-19. Material for sequencing was peripheral blood.

This CDR3 reads CASTVHSNTGELFF. The CDR3 region has the DNA TGTGCCAGCACGGTGCACTCGAACACCGGGGAGCTGTTTTTT. The chain carries TRBV2 and TRBJ2-2, with D unresolved. The V and J ends lost 7 bases and 0 bases respectively, with 9 bases between them. The CDR3 runs 14 residues. Looked up from germline, CDR1 is SNHLY and CDR2 is FYNNEI. Variable domain in full (rest from reference TRBV2 and TRBJ2-2): EPEVTQTPSHQVTQMGQEVILRCVPISNHLYFYWYRQILGQKVEFLVSFYNNEISEKSEIFDDQFSVERPDGSNFTLKIRSTKLEDSAMYFCASTVHSNTGELFFGEGSRLTVL.